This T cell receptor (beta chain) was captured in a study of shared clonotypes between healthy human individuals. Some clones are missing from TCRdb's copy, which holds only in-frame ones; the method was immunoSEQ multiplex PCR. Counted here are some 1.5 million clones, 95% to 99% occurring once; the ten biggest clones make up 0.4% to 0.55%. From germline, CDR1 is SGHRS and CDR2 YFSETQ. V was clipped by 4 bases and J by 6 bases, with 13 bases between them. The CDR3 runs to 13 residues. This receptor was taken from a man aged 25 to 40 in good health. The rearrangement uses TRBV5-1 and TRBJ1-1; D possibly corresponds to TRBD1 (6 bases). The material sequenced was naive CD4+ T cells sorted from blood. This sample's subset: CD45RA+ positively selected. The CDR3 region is CASSQQGTPEAFF. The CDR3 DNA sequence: TGCGCCAGCAGCCAACAGGGAACCCCTGAAGCTTTCTTT.